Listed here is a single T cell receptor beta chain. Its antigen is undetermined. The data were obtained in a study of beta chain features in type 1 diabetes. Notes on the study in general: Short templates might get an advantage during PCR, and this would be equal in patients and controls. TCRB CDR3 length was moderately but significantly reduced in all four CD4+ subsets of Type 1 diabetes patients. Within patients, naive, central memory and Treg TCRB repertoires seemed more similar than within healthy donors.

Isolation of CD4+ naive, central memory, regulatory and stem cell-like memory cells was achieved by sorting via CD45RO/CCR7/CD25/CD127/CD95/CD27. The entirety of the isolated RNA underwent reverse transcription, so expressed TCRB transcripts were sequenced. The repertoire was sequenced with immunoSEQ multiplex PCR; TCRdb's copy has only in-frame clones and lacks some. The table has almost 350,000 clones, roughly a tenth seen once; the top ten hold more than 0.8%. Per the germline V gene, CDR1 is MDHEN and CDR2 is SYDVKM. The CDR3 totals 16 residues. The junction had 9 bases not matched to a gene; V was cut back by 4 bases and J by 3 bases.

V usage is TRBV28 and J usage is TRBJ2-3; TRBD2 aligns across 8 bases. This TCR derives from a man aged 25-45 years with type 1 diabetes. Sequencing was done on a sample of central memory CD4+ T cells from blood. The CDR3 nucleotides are TGTGCCAGCAGTTCCGCGACGGGGGGGCGTACAGATACGCAGTATTTT. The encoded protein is CASSSATGGRTDTQYF.